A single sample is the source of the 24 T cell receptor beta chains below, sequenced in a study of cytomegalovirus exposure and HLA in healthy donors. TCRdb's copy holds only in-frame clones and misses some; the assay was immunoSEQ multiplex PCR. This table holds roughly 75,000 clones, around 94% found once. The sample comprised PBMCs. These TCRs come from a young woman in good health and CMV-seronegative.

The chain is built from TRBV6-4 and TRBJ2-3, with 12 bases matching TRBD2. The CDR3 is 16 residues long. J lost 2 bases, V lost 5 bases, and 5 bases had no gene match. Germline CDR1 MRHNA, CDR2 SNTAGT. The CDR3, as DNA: TGTGCCAGCAGTCTCCTAGCGGGGGGGCCCACAGATACGCAGTATTTT. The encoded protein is CASSLLAGGPTDTQYF.

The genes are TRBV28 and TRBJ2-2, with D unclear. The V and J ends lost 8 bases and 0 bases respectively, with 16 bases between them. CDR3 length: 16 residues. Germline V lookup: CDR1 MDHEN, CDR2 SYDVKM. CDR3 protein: CASRSQRSANTGELFF. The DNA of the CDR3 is TGTGCCAGCCGTAGTCAGCGAAGCGCGAACACCGGGGAGCTGTTTTTT.

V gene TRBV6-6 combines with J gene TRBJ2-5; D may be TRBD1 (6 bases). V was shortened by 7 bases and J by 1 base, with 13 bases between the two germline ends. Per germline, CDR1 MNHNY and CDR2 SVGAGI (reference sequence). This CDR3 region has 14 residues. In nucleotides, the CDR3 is TGTGCCAGCACGCGGCTAGGGGGCCAAGAGACCCAGTACTTC. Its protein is CASTRLGGQETQYF.

CDR3 loop: CASSEEQRGGYEQFF. The CDR3 DNA is TGTGCCAGCAGTGAGGAGCAGCGGGGGGGCTATGAGCAGTTCTTC. This sequence joins TRBV6-4 and TRBJ2-1; TRBD2 matches 10 bases. Germline V CDR1 and CDR2: MRHNA, SNTAGT. The trim removed 3 bases at V and 8 bases at J, leaving 7 bases unmatched. The CDR3 length is 15 residues.

CDR3 nucleotide sequence: TGTGCCGTTCTGCGGGGGGCCGGAGAGACCCAGTACTTC. Its translation: CAVLRGAGETQYF. The genes are TRBV5-4 and TRBJ2-5; 8 bases fit TRBD2. Losses at the gene ends were 10 bases for V and 4 bases for J; bases not matched to a gene: 9. The germline V gene has CDR1 SGHNT and CDR2 YYREEE (reference sequence). The CDR3 has 13 amino acids.

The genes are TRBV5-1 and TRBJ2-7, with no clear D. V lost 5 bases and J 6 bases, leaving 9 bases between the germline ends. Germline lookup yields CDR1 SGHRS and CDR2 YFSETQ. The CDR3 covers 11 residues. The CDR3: CASRSVGEQYF. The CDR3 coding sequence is TGCGCCAGCAGATCGGTCGGCGAGCAGTACTTC.

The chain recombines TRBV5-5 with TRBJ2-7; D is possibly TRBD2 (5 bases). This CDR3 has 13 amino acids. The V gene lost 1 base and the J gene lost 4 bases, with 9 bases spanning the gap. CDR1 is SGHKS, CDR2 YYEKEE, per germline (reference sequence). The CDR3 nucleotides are TGTGCCAGCAGCTTGTATCCGGGGTACGAGCAGTACTTC. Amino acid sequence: CASSLYPGYEQYF. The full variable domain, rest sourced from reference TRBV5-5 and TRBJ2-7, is DAGVTQSPTHLIKTRGQQVTLRCSPISGHKSVSWYQQVLGQGPQFIFQYYEKEERGRGNFPDRFSARQFPNYSSELNVNALLLGDSALYLCASSLYPGYEQYFGPGTRLTVT.

The CDR3: CASSSGLSNEKLFF. DNA for the CDR3: TGTGCCAGCAGCTCAGGACTGAGTAATGAAAAACTGTTTTTT. The chain combines TRBV7-9 with TRBJ1-4; D unclear. Trimming stripped 4 bases from V and 4 bases from J, with 10 bases between. In germline, CDR1 is SEHNR, CDR2 FQNEAQ (reference sequence). The CDR3 spans 14 residues.

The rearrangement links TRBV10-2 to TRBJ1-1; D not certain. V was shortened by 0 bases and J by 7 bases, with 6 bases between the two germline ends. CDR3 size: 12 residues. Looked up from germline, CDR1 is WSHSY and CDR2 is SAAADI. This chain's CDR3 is CASSESRSEAFF. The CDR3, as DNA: TGCGCCAGCAGTGAGTCGCGGAGTGAAGCTTTCTTT.

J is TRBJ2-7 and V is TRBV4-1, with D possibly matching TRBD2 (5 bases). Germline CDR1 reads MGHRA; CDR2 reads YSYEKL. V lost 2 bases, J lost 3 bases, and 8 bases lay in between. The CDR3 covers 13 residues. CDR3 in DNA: TGCGCCAGCAGCCAAAAAACTAGCTACGAGCAGTACTTC. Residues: CASSQKTSYEQYF.

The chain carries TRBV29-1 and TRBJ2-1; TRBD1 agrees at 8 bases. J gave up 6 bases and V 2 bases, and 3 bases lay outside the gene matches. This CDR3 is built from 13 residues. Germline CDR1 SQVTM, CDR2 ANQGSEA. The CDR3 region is CSVEIDRGNEQFF. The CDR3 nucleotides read TGCAGCGTTGAAATTGACAGGGGCAATGAGCAGTTCTTC.

The chain's CDR3 is CASSITSSTGELFF. Written as DNA, the CDR3 is TGTGCCAGTAGTATAACTTCTTCCACCGGGGAGCTGTTTTTT. This rearrangement joins TRBV19 to TRBJ2-2; no definite D call. The V and J ends lost 2 bases and 4 bases respectively, with 8 bases between them. This CDR3 has 14 amino acids. Germline loops: CDR1 LNHDA, CDR2 SQIVND (reference sequence).

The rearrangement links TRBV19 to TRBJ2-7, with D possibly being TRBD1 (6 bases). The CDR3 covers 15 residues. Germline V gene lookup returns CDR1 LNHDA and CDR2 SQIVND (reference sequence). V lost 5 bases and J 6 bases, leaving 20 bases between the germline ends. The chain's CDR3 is CASSQALQGRAEQYF. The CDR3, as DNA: TGTGCCAGTAGTCAAGCCTTACAGGGTCGGGCCGAGCAGTACTTC.

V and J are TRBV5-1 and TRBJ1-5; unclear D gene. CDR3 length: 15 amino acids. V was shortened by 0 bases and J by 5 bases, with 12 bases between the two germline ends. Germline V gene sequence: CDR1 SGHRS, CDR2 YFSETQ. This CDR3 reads CASSLAGSPYQPQHF. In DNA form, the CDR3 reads TGCGCCAGCAGCTTGGCAGGAAGCCCATATCAGCCCCAGCATTTT.

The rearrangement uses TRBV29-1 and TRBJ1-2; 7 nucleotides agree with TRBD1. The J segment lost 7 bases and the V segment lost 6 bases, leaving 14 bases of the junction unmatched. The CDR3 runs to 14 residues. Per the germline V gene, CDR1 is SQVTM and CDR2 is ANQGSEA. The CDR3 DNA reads TGCAGCGTGATGGCGTTCGGGACAGAGGTTGGCTACACCTTC. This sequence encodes CSVMAFGTEVGYTF.

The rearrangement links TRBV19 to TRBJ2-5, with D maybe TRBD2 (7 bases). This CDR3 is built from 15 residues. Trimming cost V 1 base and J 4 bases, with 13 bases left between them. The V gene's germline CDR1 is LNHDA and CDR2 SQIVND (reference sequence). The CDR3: CASSIVPGGSETQYF. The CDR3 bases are TGTGCCAGTAGTATAGTCCCGGGGGGCTCAGAGACCCAGTACTTC.

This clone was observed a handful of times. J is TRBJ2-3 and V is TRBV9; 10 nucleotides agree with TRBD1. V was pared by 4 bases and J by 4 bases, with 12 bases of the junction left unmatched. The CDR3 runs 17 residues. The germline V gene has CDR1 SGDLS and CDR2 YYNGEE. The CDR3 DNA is TGTGCCAGCAGCCCCCCACTCGGGACAGGGGTGGCAGATACGCAGTATTTT. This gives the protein CASSPPLGTGVADTQYF.

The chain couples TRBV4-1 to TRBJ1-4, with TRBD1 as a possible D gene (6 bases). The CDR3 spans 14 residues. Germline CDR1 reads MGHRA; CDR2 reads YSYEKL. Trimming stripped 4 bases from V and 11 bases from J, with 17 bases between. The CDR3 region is CASSLRRDNEKLFF. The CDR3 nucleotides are TGCGCCAGCAGCCTCCGTCGGGACAACGAGAAACTGTTTTTT.

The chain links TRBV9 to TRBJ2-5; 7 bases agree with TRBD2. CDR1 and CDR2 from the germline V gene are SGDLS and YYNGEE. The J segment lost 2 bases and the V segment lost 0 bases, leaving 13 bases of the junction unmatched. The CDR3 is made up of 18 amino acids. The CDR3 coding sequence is TGTGCCAGCAGCGTAGTACCCCCTACCCCGGGGGGACAAGAGACCCAGTACTTC. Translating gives CASSVVPPTPGGQETQYF.

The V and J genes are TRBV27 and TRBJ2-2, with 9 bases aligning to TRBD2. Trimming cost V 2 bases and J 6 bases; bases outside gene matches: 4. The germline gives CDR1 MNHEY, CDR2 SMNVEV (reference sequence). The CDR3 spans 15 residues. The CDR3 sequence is CASSLAGGPPGELFF. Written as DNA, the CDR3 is TGTGCCAGCAGTTTAGCGGGGGGGCCTCCCGGGGAGCTGTTTTTT.

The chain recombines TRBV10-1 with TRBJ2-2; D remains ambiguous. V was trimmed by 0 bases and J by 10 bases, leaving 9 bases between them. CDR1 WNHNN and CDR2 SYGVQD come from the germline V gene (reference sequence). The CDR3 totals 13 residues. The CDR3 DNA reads TGCGCCAGCAGTGAGTCCGTCGAGGTGGAGCTGTTTTTT. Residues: CASSESVEVELFF.

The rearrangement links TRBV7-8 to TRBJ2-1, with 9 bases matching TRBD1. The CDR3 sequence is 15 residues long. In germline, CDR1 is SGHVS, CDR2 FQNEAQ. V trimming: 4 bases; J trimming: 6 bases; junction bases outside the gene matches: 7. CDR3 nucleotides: TGTGCCAGCAGCTCCACAGGGGGCGTGGGCAATGAGCAGTTCTTC. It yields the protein CASSSTGGVGNEQFF. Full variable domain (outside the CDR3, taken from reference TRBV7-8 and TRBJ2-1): GAGVSQSPRYKVAKRGQDVALRCDPISGHVSLFWYQQALGQGPEFLTYFQNEAQLDKSGLPSDRFFAERPEGSVSTLKIQRTQQEDSAVYLCASSSTGGVGNEQFFGPGTRLTVL.

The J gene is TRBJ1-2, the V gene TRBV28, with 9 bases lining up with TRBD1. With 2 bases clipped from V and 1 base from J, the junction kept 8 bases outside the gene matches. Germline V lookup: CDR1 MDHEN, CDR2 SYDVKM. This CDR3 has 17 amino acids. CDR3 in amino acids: CASSLGQGPYLNYGYTF. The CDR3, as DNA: TGTGCCAGCAGTTTAGGACAGGGGCCCTACCTTAACTATGGCTACACCTTC.

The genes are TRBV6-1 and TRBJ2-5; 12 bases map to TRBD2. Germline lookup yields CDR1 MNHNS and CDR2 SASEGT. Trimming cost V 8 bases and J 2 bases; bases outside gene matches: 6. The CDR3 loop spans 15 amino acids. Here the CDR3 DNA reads TGTGCCAGCTCAGGACTAGCGGGAACACAAGAGACCCAGTACTTC. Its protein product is CASSGLAGTQETQYF.